This T cell receptor beta chain emerged from a study of CD8 T cells in Susac syndrome. V shed 0 bases and J shed 1 base, with 9 bases lying between them. CDR3 length equals 15 residues. Germline V CDR1 and CDR2: MNHEY, SMNVEV (reference sequence). With random hexamers, reverse transcription was performed on about 0.5 to 1 ug of RNA. TCRdb analysed the immunoSEQ multiplex PCR reads with MiXCR anew, one entry per CDR3 protein. Of about 210,000 distinct CDR3 sequences in the sample, 94% were seen once. V usage is TRBV27 and J usage is TRBJ1-1; the D gene is possibly TRBD1 (6 bases). This sequence was found in a human donor with Susac syndrome. Sequenced material: CD4+ T cells from PBMCs. This CDR3 is CASSLSGGPNTEAFF. Written as DNA, the CDR3 is TGTGCCAGCAGTTTATCAGGGGGGCCGAACACTGAAGCTTTCTTT.